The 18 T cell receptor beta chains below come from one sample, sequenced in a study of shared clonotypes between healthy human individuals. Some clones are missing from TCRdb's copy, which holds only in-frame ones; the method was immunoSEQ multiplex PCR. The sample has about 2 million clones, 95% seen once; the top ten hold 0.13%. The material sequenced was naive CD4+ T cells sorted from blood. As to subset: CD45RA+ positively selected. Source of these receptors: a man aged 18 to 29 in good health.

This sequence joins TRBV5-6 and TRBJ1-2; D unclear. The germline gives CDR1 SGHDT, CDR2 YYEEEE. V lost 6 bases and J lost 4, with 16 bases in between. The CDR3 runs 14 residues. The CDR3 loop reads CASTTGGIPYGYTF. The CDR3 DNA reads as TGTGCCAGCACCACGGGTGGGATTCCCTATGGCTACACCTTC.

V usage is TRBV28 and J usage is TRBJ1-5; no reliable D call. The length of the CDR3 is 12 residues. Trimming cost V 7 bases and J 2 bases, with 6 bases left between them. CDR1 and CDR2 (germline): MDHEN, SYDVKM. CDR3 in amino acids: CASMEGNQPQHF. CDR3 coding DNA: TGTGCCAGCATGGAGGGCAATCAGCCCCAGCATTTT.

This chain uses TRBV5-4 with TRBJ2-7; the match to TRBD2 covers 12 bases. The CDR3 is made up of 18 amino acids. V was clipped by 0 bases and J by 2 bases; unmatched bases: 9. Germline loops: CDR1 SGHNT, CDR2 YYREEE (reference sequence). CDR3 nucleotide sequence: TGTGCCAGCAGCTTGGGTCTAGCGGGAGGGCAATTCGCCTACGAGCAGTACTTC. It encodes CASSLGLAGGQFAYEQYF.

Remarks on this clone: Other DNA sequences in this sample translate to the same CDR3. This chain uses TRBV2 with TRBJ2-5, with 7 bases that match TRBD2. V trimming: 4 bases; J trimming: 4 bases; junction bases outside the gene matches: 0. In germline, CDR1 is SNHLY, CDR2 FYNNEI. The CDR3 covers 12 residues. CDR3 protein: CASSGGGETQYF. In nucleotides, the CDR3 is TGTGCCAGCAGTGGCGGGGGAGAGACCCAGTACTTC.

The CDR3 loop reads CASSQEWAGANVLTF. DNA of the CDR3: TGTGCCAGCAGCCAAGAATGGGCTGGGGCCAACGTCCTGACTTTC. The V and J genes are TRBV4-2 and TRBJ2-6; D unresolved. The ends were cut back, 0 bases at V and 2 bases at J, with 5 bases in the middle. Germline assignment: CDR1 LGHNA and CDR2 YNFKEQ. The CDR3 loop spans 15 amino acids.

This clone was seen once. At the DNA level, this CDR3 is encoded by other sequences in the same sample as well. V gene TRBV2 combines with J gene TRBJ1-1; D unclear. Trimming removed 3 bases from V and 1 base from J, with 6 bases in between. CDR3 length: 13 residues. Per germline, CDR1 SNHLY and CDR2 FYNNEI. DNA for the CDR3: TGTGCCAGCAGTGACAGAAGGAACACTGAAGCTTTCTTT. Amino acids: CASSDRRNTEAFF. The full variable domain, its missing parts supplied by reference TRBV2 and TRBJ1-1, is EPEVTQTPSHQVTQMGQEVILRCVPISNHLYFYWYRQILGQKVEFLVSFYNNEISEKSEIFDDQFSVERPDGSNFTLKIRSTKLEDSAMYFCASSDRRNTEAFFGQGTRLTVV.

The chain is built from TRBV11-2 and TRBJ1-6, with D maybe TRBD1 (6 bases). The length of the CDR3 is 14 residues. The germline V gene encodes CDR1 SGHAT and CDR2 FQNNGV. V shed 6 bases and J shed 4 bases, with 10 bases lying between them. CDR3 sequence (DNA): TGTGCCAGCAGTAATGGACAGTATAATTCACCCCTCCACTTT. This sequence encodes CASSNGQYNSPLHF. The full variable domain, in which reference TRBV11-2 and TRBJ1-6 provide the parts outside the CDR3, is EAGVAQSPRYKIIEKRQSVAFWCNPISGHATLYWYQQILGQGPKLLIQFQNNGVVDDSQLPKDRFSAERLKGVDSTLKIQPAKLEDSAVYLCASSNGQYNSPLHFGNGTRLTVT.

The CDR3 coding sequence is TGTGCCATCAGTGCGGGGCCGGGGAGCTATGGCTACACCTTC. This sequence encodes CAISAGPGSYGYTF. The chain couples TRBV10-3 to TRBJ1-2; maybe TRBD1 (5 bases). The ends were cut back, 4 bases at V and 4 bases at J, with 13 bases in the middle. This CDR3 is built from 14 residues. In germline, CDR1 is ENHRY, CDR2 SYGVKD.

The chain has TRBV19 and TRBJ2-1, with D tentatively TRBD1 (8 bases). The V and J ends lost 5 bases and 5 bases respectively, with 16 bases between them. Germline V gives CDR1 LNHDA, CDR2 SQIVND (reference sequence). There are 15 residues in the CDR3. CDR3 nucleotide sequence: TGTGCCAGTAGTGATGGACAGGGAGGGAACAATGAGCAGTTCTTC. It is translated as CASSDGQGGNNEQFF.

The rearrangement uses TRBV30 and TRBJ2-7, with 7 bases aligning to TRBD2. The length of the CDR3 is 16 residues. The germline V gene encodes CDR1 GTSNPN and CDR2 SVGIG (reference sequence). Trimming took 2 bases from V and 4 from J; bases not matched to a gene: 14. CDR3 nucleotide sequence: TGTGCCTGGAGTTTCGGGAGGACCTCCGGGGGGTACGAGCAGTACTTC. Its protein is CAWSFGRTSGGYEQYF.

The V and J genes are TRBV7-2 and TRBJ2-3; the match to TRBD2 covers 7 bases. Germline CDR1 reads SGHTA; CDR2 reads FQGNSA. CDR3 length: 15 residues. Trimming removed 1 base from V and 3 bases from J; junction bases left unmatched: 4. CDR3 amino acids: CASSLGGSVTDTQYF. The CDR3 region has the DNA TGTGCCAGCAGCTTAGGCGGGAGCGTGACAGATACGCAGTATTTT.

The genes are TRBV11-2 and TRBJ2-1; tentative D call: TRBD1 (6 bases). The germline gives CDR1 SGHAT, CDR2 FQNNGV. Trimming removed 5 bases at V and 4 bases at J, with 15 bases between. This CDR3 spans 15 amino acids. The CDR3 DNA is TGTGCCAGCAGCGTAGGAACAGGGATTTACAATGAGCAGTTCTTC. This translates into CASSVGTGIYNEQFF.

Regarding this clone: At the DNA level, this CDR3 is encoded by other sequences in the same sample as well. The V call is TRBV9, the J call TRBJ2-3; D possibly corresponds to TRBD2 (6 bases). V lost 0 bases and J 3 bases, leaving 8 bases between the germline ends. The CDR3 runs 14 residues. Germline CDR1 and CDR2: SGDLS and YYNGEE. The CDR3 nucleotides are TGTGCCAGCAGCGTAGGGGGACTTACAGATACGCAGTATTTT. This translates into CASSVGGLTDTQYF.

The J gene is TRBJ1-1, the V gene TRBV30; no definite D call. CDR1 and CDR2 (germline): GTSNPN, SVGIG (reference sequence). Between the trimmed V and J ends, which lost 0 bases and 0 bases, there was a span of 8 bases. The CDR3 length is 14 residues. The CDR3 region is CAWSVGRMNTEAFF. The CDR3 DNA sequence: TGTGCCTGGAGTGTAGGGCGGATGAACACTGAAGCTTTCTTT.

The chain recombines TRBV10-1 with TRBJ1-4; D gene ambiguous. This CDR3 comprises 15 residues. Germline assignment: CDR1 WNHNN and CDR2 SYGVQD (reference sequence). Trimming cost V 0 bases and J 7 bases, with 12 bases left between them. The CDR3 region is CASSESTSGSEKLFF. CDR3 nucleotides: TGCGCCAGCAGTGAGTCGACGAGTGGGAGTGAAAAACTGTTTTTT.

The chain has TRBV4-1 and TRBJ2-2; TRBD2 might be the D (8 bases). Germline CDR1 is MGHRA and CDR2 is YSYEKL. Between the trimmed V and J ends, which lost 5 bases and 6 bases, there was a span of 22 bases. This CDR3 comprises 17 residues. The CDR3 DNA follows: TGCGCCAGCAGCGGGTCGACAGGGACTAGTTTGGCCGGGGAGCTGTTTTTT. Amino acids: CASSGSTGTSLAGELFF.

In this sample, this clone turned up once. CDR3 region: CASSYSGPTNTEAFF. The DNA for the CDR3 is TGTGCCAGCAGTTACTCAGGACCGACGAACACTGAAGCTTTCTTT. V usage is TRBV6-5 and J usage is TRBJ1-1; D gene uncertain. The CDR3 spans 15 residues. The V and J ends lost 0 bases and 1 base respectively, with 9 bases between them. Germline lookup yields CDR1 MNHEY and CDR2 SVGAGI.

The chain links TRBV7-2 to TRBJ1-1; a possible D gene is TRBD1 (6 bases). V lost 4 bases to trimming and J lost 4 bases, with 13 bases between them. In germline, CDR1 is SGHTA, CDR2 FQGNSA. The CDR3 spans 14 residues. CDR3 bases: TGTGCCAGCAGCTCCCCTTCAGGGGCCACTGAAGCTTTCTTT. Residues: CASSSPSGATEAFF.